This TCR beta chain was profiled in a study of shared clonotypes between healthy human individuals (dated by TCRdb to 2019 to 2021). Some background on the complete study: A couple of women and three men aged 18 to 49 years were included in the cohort. Per donor, leukapheresis produced somewhere between about 0.9 and 9 billion PBMCs. Per donor, three plates each were used for CD4 naive and CD4 memory, two for CD8 naive, and one for CD8 memory. The study deeply sequenced blood TCR repertoires of about 5 healthy adults to estimate repertoire size and the extent of clonotype sharing between individuals. Different laboratories and diverse techniques were used to prepare libraries and sequence TCR repertoires, to increase sequencing depth and limit assay-specific biases. Study-level results and caveats: Rarefaction of sorted-subset datasets indicated incomplete sequencing despite the large sequencing depth. Naive subsets generally had larger estimated clonotype richness than memory subsets. Sampling was restricted to blood, and TCR repertoires in tissues likely differ from the TCR repertoires found in blood. Sharing across a handful of donors was observed for roughly 5.4% of naive CD4, about 3.2% of naive CD8, around 2.5% of memory CD4, and approximately 0.41% of memory CD8 clonotypes. Higher generation probabilities were observed for clonotypes shared by all four sorted-subset donors than for non-shared clonotypes. Based on pairwise subsampling, the degree of clonotype sharing among donors was expected to be affected by sequencing depth. The genetic and exposure-history diversity represented was limited by the small number of donors.

The donors were healthy, HIV-negative adults with no recently reported acute infections or vaccinations. Only Caucasian adults living in Nashville, Tennessee, USA were represented among the donors. CD4+ T cells were enriched by magnetic negative selection; naive cells were then positively selected on CD45RA, and the negative fraction formed the memory subset. Blood was collected by leukapheresis, and PBMCs were isolated by Ficoll-Histopaque density gradient centrifugation and then cryopreserved in liquid nitrogen vapor phase. Analytical flow cytometry was used to check the purity and quantity of every magnetically sorted T cell population. Each sorted fraction had its genomic DNA isolated and then quantified by UV absorbance on a Nanodrop 2000c. Of note for this clone: What antigen it recognizes has not been identified. Base qualities are not recorded, but no much larger clone differs from it by a single base.

CDR1 and CDR2 were assigned from the germline V gene (reference sequence) as LNHNV and YYDKDF. Trimming at the junction amounts to 1 base on V and 3 bases on J, and the germline ends lie 16 bases apart. Spanning cysteine to phenylalanine, the CDR3 consists of 18 amino acids. Just the 54-base CDR3 DNA is kept, in frame starting at base 1. TCR CDR3 regions were amplified from genomic DNA by multiplex PCR using the deep immunoSEQ assay. Genomic DNA extracted from each cell subset was distributed evenly over all wells of several immunoSEQ 96-well plates, and each plate served as one replicate. For sorted subsets, roughly 190 ng of genomic DNA, equivalent to roughly 33,000 T cell genomes, went into each replicate PCR. The purified libraries were quantified using a Qubit 3.0 fluorometer, sized with a Bioanalyzer 2100, and then quantified again using the KAPA Library Quantification kit. Each immunoSEQ 96-well plate was sequenced on its own single-read 150-cycle Illumina NextSeq 550 flow cell. Regarding the original processing steps: Because only junctional sequences without quality scores were contained in the immunoSEQ output, filtering matching that applied to full-length reads could not be performed. Sequences were annotated with PyIR, a Python wrapper for IgBLAST v1.9, and V/J genes and CDR3 were assigned using IMGT germline references. Any read was removed if the V/J assignment was weak (E-value above 1e-6), the CDR3 was missing, or the read contained stop codons, out-of-frame junctions, or ambiguous translated residues. V3J clonotypes were defined as sequences sharing the same inferred V gene, J gene, and CDR3 amino acid sequence. The percentage overlap between two repertoires was calculated by dividing the number of shared unique clonotypes by the size of the smaller repertoire. Repertoire richness was assessed with RTK rarefaction, the Chao1 estimator, and Recon v2.1 estimates of unobserved clonotypes. Generation probabilities were computed with OLGA for all TCRbeta clonotypes obtained by the gDNA method from a few donors. TCRdb retrieved this table from immuneACCESS and kept in-frame rearrangements only. Not all clones are present; in checked studies, unresolved V genes account for under half, and no reason is known for the remainder. V, J and clone size are taken as reported in that table, and D and trimming were inferred from the DNA itself. The sample table holds under 2.5 million clones, of which 85% to 95% were seen once. The ten largest clonotypes hold 0.3% to 0.45% of the sample.

Sequences were obtained from naive CD4+ T cells from PBMCs. Interpreted using the paper, the cell subset or site label stands for: CD45RA+ positively selected. The chain joins TRBV15 to TRBJ2-6, with the D gene call left open. The receptor comes from a man aged 18 to 29 in good health. Some clones in this sample may be carry-over from other donors' samples. The bases are TGTGCCACCAGCAGAGGAAATTCGGGCGTTGATGGGGCCAACGTCCTGACTTTC. This translates into CATSRGNSGVDGANVLTF. The CDR3, completed at both ends by the reference TRBV15 and TRBJ2-6 genes, gives the full variable domain DAMVIQNPRYQVTQFGKPVTLSCSQTLNHNVMYWYQQKSSQAPKLLFHYYDKDFNNEADTPDNFQSRRPNTSFCFLDIRSPGLGDTAMYLCATSRGNSGVDGANVLTFGAGSRLTVL.